This paragraph covers one TCR beta chain sequence. The target antigen is unknown. Germline V gives CDR1 LGHNA, CDR2 YNFKEQ. Trimming shortened V by 4 bases and J by 3 bases, and 15 bases separated the two germline ends. This CDR3 is 15 amino acids long. The sample comes from a study of identical twins. A universal primer site was created by template switching, with the cDNA bearing unique molecular identifiers. TCRdb analysed the 5' RACE reads with MiXCR anew, one entry per CDR3 protein. Here the sample spans 1.5 million to 2 million distinct CDR3 sequences, 32% being singletons. General study findings and limits: With beta out-of-frame sequences, excess sharing by twins was weaker. The same donors were not followed; conclusions instead depended on cross-sectional statistical analysis.

This sequence originates from a newborn girl in good health. Sequenced material: cord blood. The genes are TRBV4-2 and TRBJ1-2, with D perhaps TRBD1 (5 bases). CDR3 region: CASSPRSGRDYGYTF. CDR3 nucleotide sequence: TGTGCCAGCAGCCCGCGGTCAGGGAGGGACTATGGCTACACCTTC.